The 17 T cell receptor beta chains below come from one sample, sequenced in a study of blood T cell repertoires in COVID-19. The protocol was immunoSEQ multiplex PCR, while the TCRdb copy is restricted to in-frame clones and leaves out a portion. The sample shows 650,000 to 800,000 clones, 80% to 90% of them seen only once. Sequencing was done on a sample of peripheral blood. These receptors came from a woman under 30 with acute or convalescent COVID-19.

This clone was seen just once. CDR3 coding DNA: TGTGCCAGCAGTTATATTGCCGGGGAGCTGTTTTTT. The encoded protein is CASSYIAGELFF. This sequence joins TRBV6-7 and TRBJ2-2; D remains ambiguous. TRBV6-7 falls under the ORF class, with uncertain function. The CDR3 runs to 12 residues. The V and J ends lost 3 bases and 6 bases respectively, with 5 bases between them.

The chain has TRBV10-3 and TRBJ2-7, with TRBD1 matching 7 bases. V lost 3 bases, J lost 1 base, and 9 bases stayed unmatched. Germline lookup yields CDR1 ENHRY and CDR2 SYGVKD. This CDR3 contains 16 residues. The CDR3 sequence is CAISDLFGTASYEQYF. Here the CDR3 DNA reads TGTGCCATCAGTGATCTATTCGGGACAGCGTCCTACGAGCAGTACTTC.

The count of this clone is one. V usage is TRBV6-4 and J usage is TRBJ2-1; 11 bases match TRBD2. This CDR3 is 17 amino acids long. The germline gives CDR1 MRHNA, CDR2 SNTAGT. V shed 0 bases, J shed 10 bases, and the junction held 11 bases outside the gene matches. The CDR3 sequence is CASSDSVIAGGLGEQFF. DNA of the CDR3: TGTGCCAGCAGTGACTCGGTAATAGCGGGGGGGCTAGGAGAGCAGTTCTTC.

CDR3 bases: TGTGCCAGCAGAAAACACGGGTCTAATCAGCCCCAGCATTTT. It yields the protein CASRKHGSNQPQHF. J is TRBJ1-5 and V is TRBV6-5; no firm D call. V was pared by 6 bases and J by 4 bases, with 13 bases between. Germline V gene sequence: CDR1 MNHEY, CDR2 SVGAGI. The CDR3 is made up of 14 amino acids.

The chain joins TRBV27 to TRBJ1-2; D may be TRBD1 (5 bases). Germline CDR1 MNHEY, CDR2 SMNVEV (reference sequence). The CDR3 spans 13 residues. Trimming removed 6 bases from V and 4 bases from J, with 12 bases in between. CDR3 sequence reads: CASSQIGAYGYTF. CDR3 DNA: TGTGCCAGCAGCCAGATAGGGGCCTATGGCTACACCTTC.

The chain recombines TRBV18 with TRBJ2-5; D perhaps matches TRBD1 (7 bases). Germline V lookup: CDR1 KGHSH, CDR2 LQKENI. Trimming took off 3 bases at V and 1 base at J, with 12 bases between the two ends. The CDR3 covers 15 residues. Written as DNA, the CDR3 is TGTGCCAGCTCACCGCAGGGGGGAGTCCAAGAGACCCAGTACTTC. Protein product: CASSPQGGVQETQYF.

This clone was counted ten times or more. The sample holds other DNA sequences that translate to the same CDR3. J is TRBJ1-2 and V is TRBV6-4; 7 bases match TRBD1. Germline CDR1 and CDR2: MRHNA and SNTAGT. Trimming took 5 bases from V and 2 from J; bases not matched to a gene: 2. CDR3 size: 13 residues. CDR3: CASSPTGNYGYTF. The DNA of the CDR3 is TGTGCCAGCAGTCCGACAGGGAACTATGGCTACACCTTC.

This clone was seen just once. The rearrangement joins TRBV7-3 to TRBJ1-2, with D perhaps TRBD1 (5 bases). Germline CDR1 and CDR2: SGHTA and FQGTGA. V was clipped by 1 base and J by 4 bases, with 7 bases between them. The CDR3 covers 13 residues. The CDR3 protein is CASSLSRVYGYTF. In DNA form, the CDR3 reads TGTGCCAGCAGCTTAAGCAGGGTCTATGGCTACACCTTC. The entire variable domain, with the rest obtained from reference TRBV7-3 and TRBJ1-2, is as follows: GAGVSQTPSNKVTEKGKYVELRCDPISGHTALYWYRQSLGQGPEFLIYFQGTGAADDSGLPNDRFFAVRPEGSVSTLKIQRTERGDSAVYLCASSLSRVYGYTFGSGTRLTVV.

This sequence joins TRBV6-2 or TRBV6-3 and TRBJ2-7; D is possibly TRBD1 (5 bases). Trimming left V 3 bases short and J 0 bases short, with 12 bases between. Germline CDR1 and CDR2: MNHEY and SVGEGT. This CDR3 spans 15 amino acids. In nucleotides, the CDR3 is TGTGCCAGCAGTTATGGGGCAGGGCACTCCTACGAGCAGTACTTC. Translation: CASSYGAGHSYEQYF.

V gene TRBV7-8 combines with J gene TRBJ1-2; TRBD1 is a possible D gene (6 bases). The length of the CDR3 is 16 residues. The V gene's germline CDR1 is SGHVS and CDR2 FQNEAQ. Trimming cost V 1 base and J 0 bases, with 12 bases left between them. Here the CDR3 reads CASSLDSRGANYGYTF. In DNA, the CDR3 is TGTGCCAGCAGCTTAGACAGCAGGGGCGCTAACTATGGCTACACCTTC.

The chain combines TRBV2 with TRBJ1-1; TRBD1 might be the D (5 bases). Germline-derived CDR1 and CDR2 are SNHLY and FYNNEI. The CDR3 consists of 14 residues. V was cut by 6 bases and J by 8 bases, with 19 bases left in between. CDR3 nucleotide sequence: TGTGCCAGCAGCCACCGGAGGGGCCCTGGGGAAGCTTTCTTT. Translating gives CASSHRRGPGEAFF.

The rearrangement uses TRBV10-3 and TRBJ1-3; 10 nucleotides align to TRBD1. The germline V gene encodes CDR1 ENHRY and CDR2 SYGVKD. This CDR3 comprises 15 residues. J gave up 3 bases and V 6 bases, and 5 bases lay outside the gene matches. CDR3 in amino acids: CAIRGGQGFGNTIYF. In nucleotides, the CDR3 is TGTGCCATCAGGGGGGGACAGGGGTTTGGAAACACCATATATTTT.

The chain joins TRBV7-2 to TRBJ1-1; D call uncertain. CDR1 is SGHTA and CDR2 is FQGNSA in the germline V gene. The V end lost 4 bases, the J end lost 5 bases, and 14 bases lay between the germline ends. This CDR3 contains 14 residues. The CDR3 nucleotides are TGTGCCAGCAGCTCGAAGCGTGGTGGTACTGAAGCTTTCTTT. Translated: CASSSKRGGTEAFF.

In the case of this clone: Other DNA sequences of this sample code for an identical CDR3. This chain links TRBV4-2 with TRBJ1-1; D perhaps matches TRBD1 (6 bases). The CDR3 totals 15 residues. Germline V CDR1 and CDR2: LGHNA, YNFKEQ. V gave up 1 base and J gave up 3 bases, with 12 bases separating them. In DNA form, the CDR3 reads TGTGCCAGCAGCCAAGGGTGGGGGCGCGACACTGAAGCTTTCTTT. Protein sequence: CASSQGWGRDTEAFF.

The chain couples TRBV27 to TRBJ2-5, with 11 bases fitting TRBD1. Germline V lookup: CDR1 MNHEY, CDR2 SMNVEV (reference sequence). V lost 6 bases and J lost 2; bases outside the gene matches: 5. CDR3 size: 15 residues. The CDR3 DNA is TGTGCCAGCAGCCCGGGGACAGGGGGACAAGAGACCCAGTACTTC. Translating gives CASSPGTGGQETQYF.

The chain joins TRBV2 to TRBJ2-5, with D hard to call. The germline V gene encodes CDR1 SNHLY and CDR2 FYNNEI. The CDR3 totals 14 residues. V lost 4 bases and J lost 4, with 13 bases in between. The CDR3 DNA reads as TGTGCCAGCAGTGGATGGCGGAACGTAGAGACCCAGTACTTC. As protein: CASSGWRNVETQYF.

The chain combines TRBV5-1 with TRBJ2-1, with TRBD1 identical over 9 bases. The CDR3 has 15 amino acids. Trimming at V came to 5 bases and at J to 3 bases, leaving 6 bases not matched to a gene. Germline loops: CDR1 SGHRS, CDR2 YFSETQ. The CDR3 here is CASSARDRVYNEQFF. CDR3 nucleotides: TGCGCCAGCAGTGCCCGGGACAGGGTCTACAATGAGCAGTTCTTC.